One sample yielded the 5 T cell receptor beta chains listed below, sequenced in a study of T cells in Graves' hyperthyroidism and ophthalmopathy. There were TCR beta CDR3 regions amplified from RNA transcripts. Researchers ran a first-round RT-PCR on the TCR CDR3 using the HTBI primer set. In TCRdb, the multiplex PCR reads were re-called with MiXCR into one record per CDR3 protein. This sample has around 540,000 distinct CDR3 sequences; around 46% occur once, and the top ten carry about 7.9%. The sample taken for sequencing was peripheral blood or thyroid tissue (not recorded which). These receptors were collected from a woman under 30 with Graves' hyperthyroidism.

The table lists this clonotype with a few counts. V is TRBV10-3 and J is TRBJ1-2, with D tentatively TRBD1 (5 bases). Germline CDR1 reads ENHRY; CDR2 reads SYGVKD. V was shortened by 10 bases and J by 7 bases, with 16 bases between the two germline ends. The CDR3 runs to 12 residues. The CDR3: CASAGFGGGYTF. For the CDR3, the DNA is TGTGCCAGCGCTGGGTTTGGGGGTGGCTACACCTTC.

The V and J genes are TRBV6-1 and TRBJ2-7; D possibly corresponds to TRBD1 (6 bases). The germline gives CDR1 MNHNS, CDR2 SASEGT. This CDR3 has 15 amino acids. V shed 6 bases and J shed 9 bases, with 24 bases lying between them. The CDR3 nucleotides read TGTGCCAGCAGGCGAACAGGGTCAATGGATAGTAGGCAGTACTTC. Translation: CASRRTGSMDSRQYF.

This clonotype has only a few counts. The rearrangement uses TRBV12-3 or TRBV12-4 and TRBJ2-2; D is uncertain. The CDR3 runs 11 residues. V was shortened by 5 bases and J by 9 bases, with 7 bases between the two germline ends. CDR3: CASSDSRELFF. In nucleotides, the CDR3 is TGTGCCAGCAGTGACTCCAGGGAGCTGTTTTTT.

A few counts support this clonotype. V gene TRBV5-1 combines with J gene TRBJ2-5, with 9 bases that match TRBD2. The V gene end was trimmed by 4 bases and the J gene end by 4 bases; junction bases not matched to a gene: 2. CDR3 size: 13 residues. CDR1 and CDR2 from the germline V gene are SGHRS and YFSETQ. The CDR3 loop is CASSQTSGETQYF. The CDR3, as DNA: TGCGCCAGCAGCCAGACTAGCGGAGAGACCCAGTACTTC.

This clonotype was recorded a few times. The chain links TRBV2 to TRBJ2-5, with D possibly being TRBD2 (5 bases). Per the germline V gene, CDR1 is SNHLY and CDR2 is FYNNEI. V was clipped by 6 bases and J by 10 bases, with 24 bases between them. This CDR3 comprises 15 residues. Here the CDR3 DNA reads TGTGCCAGCAGCCAAGATGTGGCTACCGGAGAGGGCCAGTACTTC. It yields the protein CASSQDVATGEGQYF.